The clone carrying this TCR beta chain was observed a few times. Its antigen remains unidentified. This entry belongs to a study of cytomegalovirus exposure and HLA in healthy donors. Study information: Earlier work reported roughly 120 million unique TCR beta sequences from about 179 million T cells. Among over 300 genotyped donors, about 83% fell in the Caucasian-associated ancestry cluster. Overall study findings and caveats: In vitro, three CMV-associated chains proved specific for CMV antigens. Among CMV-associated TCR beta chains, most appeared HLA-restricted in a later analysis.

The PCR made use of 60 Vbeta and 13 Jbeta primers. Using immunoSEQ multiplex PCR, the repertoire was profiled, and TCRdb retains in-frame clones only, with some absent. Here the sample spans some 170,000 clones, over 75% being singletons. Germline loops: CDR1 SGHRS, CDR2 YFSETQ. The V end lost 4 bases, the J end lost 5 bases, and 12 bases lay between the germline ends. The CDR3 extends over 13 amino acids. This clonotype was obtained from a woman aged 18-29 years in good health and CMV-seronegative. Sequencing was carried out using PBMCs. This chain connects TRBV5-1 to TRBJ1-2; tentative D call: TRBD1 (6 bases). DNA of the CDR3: TGCGCCAGCAGCCCGGACAGTAGGTATGGCTACACCTTC. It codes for CASSPDSRYGYTF.